Sequencing of this T cell receptor beta chain was carried out in a study of cytomegalovirus exposure and HLA in healthy donors. In the study overall: In a previous analysis, 120 million or so unique TCR beta sequences were found from 150 million to 200 million T cells. Genetic ancestry analysis placed about 76% of the 400 or so donors that were genotyped in the Caucasian-associated cluster. Study-level points and caveats: Most sequenced TCRs were rare (though some public TCRs occurred in many donors).

A remark on this clone: The target antigen is unknown.

Vbeta (60) and Jbeta (13) primers were used in the PCR. Sequencing used immunoSEQ multiplex PCR; TCRdb keeps in-frame clones, though not all of them. The table has fewer than 200,000 clones, about 82% seen once. Sequenced: PBMCs. This receptor was obtained from a female donor in good health and CMV-seronegative.

The CDR3 DNA is TGTGCCAGCAGTGAGGTCACTAGTTACGGCTACACCTTC. Residues: CASSEVTSYGYTF. This chain links TRBV25-1 with TRBJ1-2; no firm D call. The germline gives CDR1 MGHDK, CDR2 SYGVNS. V dropped 3 bases and J dropped 8 bases, with 13 bases sitting between them. CDR3 length equals 13 residues.